The 20 T cell receptor beta chains below all came from one sample that was sequenced in a study of molecular identifiers for immune sequencing clone quantification. TCRdb called the PCR reads again in MiXCR, with one record for every CDR3 protein. The table shows nearly 650,000 distinct CDR3 sequences, with 25% occurring only once. The specimen was naive CD8+ T cells from blood, with Jurkat cell RNA spiked in. Documented subset: FACS-sorted CD8+CD4-CCR7+CD45RA+ naive T cells. Every receptor here comes from a human donor in good health. Some libraries in this study had Jurkat cell RNA spiked in.

As for this clonotype: Possible read error: a much larger clone is one base away. The rearrangement uses TRBV20-1 and TRBJ2-3, with a possible D match to TRBD1 (7 bases). Germline assignment: CDR1 DFQATT and CDR2 SNEGSKA (reference sequence). There are 17 residues in the CDR3. CDR3 sequence: CGARAGGRGLNTDTQYF. The CDR3 region has the DNA TGCGGTGCTAGAGCAGGGGGGCGCGGGCTCAACACAGATACGCAGTATTTT.

This clonotype was picked up many times. The chain uses TRBV29-1 and TRBJ2-2; 7 positions match TRBD2. The CDR3 is 12 residues long. Germline lookup yields CDR1 SQVTM and CDR2 ANQGSEA. The V gene end was trimmed by 6 bases and the J gene end by 6 bases; junction bases not matched to a gene: 4. This chain's CDR3 is CSVGLEAGELFF. CDR3 nucleotides: TGCAGCGTCGGACTAGAGGCCGGGGAGCTGTTTTTT.

This clonotype was seen only a few times. This chain joins TRBV12-3 or TRBV12-4 and TRBJ1-6; D not resolved. Trimming took off 11 bases at V and 9 bases at J, with 29 bases between the two ends. The CDR3 has 17 amino acids. CDR3 amino acids: CAAREPQRGLLTSPLHF. CDR3 DNA sequence: TGTGCCGCCCGGGAACCTCAGAGAGGTCTATTAACTTCACCCCTCCACTTT.

This clonotype came up a few times. The V and J genes are TRBV19 and TRBJ1-1; D is uncertain. The CDR3 is 12 residues long. Germline V gene lookup returns CDR1 LNHDA and CDR2 SQIVND (reference sequence). Trimming removed 7 bases at V and 3 bases at J, with 9 bases between. CDR3 protein: CASNDGYTEAFF. DNA of the CDR3: TGTGCCAGTAACGACGGTTACACTGAAGCTTTCTTT. Full variable domain (outside the CDR3, taken from reference TRBV19 and TRBJ1-1): DGGITQSPKYLFRKEGQNVTLSCEQNLNHDAMYWYRQDPGQGLRLIYYSQIVNDFQKGDIAEGYSVSREKKESFPLTVTSAQKNPTAFYLCASNDGYTEAFFGQGTRLTVV.

On this clonotype itself: Relative to the germline gene, one junction end is altered; a read error may explain this. This chain connects TRBV29-1 to TRBJ2-5, with 7 bases aligning to TRBD1. Germline V gives CDR1 SQVTM, CDR2 ANQGSEA. There are 14 residues in the CDR3. The CDR3 loop reads CSVEPGTAQETQCF. The DNA for the CDR3 is TGCAGCGTTGAACCCGGGACAGCCCAAGAGACTCAGTGCTTC.

About this clonotype itself: The CDR3 carries no conserved terminal phenylalanine or tryptophan, so it likely arises from a read error. The chain uses TRBV11-2 and TRBJ2-7; D unresolved. There are 14 residues in the CDR3. Trimming took 3 bases from V and 4 from J, leaving 13 bases between them. CDR1 and CDR2 (germline): SGHAT, FQNNGV. The CDR3 spells CASSFLGSRYEQYL. CDR3 DNA: TGTGCCAGCAGCTTTCTCGGGTCTAGGTACGAGCAGTACTTA.

This clonotype was seen at least ten times. The J gene is TRBJ2-3, the V gene TRBV6-6; D possibly corresponds to TRBD2 (5 bases). CDR3 length equals 14 residues. Trimming pared 6 bases from V and 0 bases from J, leaving 10 bases between. Per the germline V gene, CDR1 is MNHNY and CDR2 is SVGAGI (reference sequence). CDR3 in DNA: TGTGCCAGCAGCCTAGCCTCTAGCACAGATACGCAGTATTTT. Translation gives CASSLASSTDTQYF.

This clonotype was observed many times. The chain uses TRBV7-9 and TRBJ1-1, with 9 positions matching TRBD1. V was pared by 5 bases and J by 5 bases, with 18 bases of the junction left unmatched. The germline V gene encodes CDR1 SEHNR and CDR2 FQNEAQ (reference sequence). The CDR3 length is 18 residues. CDR3 region: CASSQRAWGTGRFTEAFF. CDR3 sequence (DNA): TGTGCCAGCAGCCAGCGGGCTTGGGGGACAGGGAGATTTACTGAAGCTTTCTTT.

As concerns this clonotype: A junction end diverges from the germline sequence, so it may reflect a read error. CDR3 DNA: TGCGCCAGCAGCCAAGCCCCTGCAGACACGCCGTATTTT. It is translated as CASSQAPADTPYF. This chain connects TRBV4-1 to TRBJ2-3; D not certain. CDR1 is MGHRA, CDR2 YSYEKL, per germline. The CDR3 is 13 amino acids.

This clonotype showed up just once. A much larger clone lies a single base off, so this may be a read error. The chain carries TRBV29-1 and TRBJ1-3; D unclear. The length of the CDR3 is 17 residues. Trimming shortened V by 4 bases and J by 0 bases, and 19 bases separated the two germline ends. Germline CDR1 and CDR2: SQVTM and ANQGSEA. CDR3 protein: CSVGYAAAYPSGNTIYF. In nucleotides, the CDR3 is TGCAGCGTTGGATATGCGGCAGCTTACCCCTCTGGAAACACCATATATTTT.

The table lists this clonotype with a few counts. This chain joins TRBV6-5 and TRBJ1-6, with D unclear. Germline V gives CDR1 MNHEY, CDR2 SVGAGI. Trimming took 6 bases from V and 6 from J, leaving 18 bases between them. This CDR3 contains 16 residues. The CDR3 DNA reads as TGTGCCAGCAGCCAGACAAGGTCCCCGCCTAATTCACCCCTCCACTTT. This sequence encodes CASSQTRSPPNSPLHF.

V gene TRBV7-9 combines with J gene TRBJ1-5, with D unresolved. With 1 base removed from V and 8 bases from J, the gap between germline ends came to 12 bases. The CDR3 spans 14 residues. Germline CDR1 and CDR2: SEHNR and FQNEAQ (reference sequence). The CDR3: CASSLGWAGEPQHF. The CDR3 DNA reads as TGTGCCAGCAGCTTAGGTTGGGCTGGCGAGCCCCAGCATTTT.

This clonotype has ten or more counts. V gene TRBV14 combines with J gene TRBJ1-5; no clear D. The V end was cut by 6 bases, the J end by 2 bases, with 20 bases between. Germline lookup yields CDR1 SGHDN and CDR2 FVKESK. CDR3 length equals 17 residues. CDR3 nucleotide sequence: TGTGCCAGCAGTATACAAGTAACACTTTGGGGCAATCAGCCCCAGCATTTT. Its protein product is CASSIQVTLWGNQPQHF.

This clonotype was picked up many times. One end of the junction fails to match germline, which may point to a read error. The V call is TRBV5-3, the J call TRBJ1-5; perhaps TRBD1 as D (6 bases). TRBV5-3 has ORF status, its function being uncertain. The CDR3 runs 13 residues. The CDR3 here is CASSLGGQQPQHF. The CDR3 region has the DNA TGTGCCAGCAGCTTGGGGGGCCAACAGCCCCAGCATTTT.

The genes are TRBV12-3 or TRBV12-4 and TRBJ2-7; 8 bases fit TRBD1. The CDR3 spans 13 residues. Trimming at V came to 7 bases and at J to 5 bases, leaving 7 bases not matched to a gene. The CDR3 protein is CASNRQGSDEQYF. The CDR3 region has the DNA TGTGCCAGCAACCGACAGGGGTCAGACGAGCAGTACTTC.

The rearrangement joins TRBV11-1 to TRBJ2-7; D ambiguous. This CDR3 region has 15 residues. V shed 5 bases and J shed 1 base, with 15 bases lying between them. From germline, CDR1 is SGHAT and CDR2 FQDESV (reference sequence). The CDR3 DNA reads TGTGCCAGCAGCGGGTCCGGGCCAGAGTCCTACGAGCAGTACTTC. It yields the protein CASSGSGPESYEQYF.

The table lists this clonotype with many counts. This chain uses TRBV20-1 with TRBJ2-3; D is possibly TRBD2 (5 bases). The germline gives CDR1 DFQATT, CDR2 SNEGSKA (reference sequence). The CDR3 extends over 11 amino acids. V was pared by 8 bases and J by 3 bases, with 9 bases between. CDR3 residues: CSYTGTDTQYF. The CDR3 DNA is TGCAGTTACACGGGAACAGATACGCAGTATTTT.

This clonotype was recorded many times. The chain recombines TRBV4-2 with TRBJ1-1; no clear D gene. CDR1 and CDR2 from the germline V gene are LGHNA and YNFKEQ. The CDR3 consists of 12 residues. V was shortened by 0 bases and J by 2 bases, with 1 base between the two germline ends. The CDR3 protein is CASSQENTEAFF. In nucleotides, the CDR3 is TGTGCCAGCAGCCAAGAAAACACTGAAGCTTTCTTT.

CDR3 protein: CASSPGNHNEQYF. The DNA for the CDR3 is TGTGCCAGCTCACCGGGGAACCATAACGAGCAGTACTTC. The genes are TRBV18 and TRBJ2-7; D remains unclear. This CDR3 is 13 amino acids long. V lost 3 bases and J 5 bases, leaving 11 bases between the germline ends. Germline V gene lookup returns CDR1 KGHSH and CDR2 LQKENI.

Only a few counts were recorded for this clonotype. This chain joins TRBV7-9 and TRBJ1-4; no reliable D call. The CDR3 spans 14 residues. Between the trimmed V and J ends, which lost 5 bases and 6 bases, there was a span of 13 bases. Germline V gene sequence: CDR1 SEHNR, CDR2 FQNEAQ (reference sequence). The CDR3 spells CASSLGPKDEKLFF. Here the CDR3 DNA reads TGTGCCAGCAGCCTCGGGCCTAAGGATGAAAAACTGTTTTTT. The full variable domain, in which reference TRBV7-9 and TRBJ1-4 provide the parts outside the CDR3, is DTGVSQNPRHKITKRGQNVTFRCDPISEHNRLYWYRQTLGQGPEFLTYFQNEAQLEKSRLLSDRFSAERPKGSFSTLEIQRTEQGDSAMYLCASSLGPKDEKLFFGSGTQLSVL.